These T cell receptor beta chains were read from a single sample in a study of T-cell reconstitution after alpha-beta-depleted transplantation in children. TCRdb fed the PCR reads into MiXCR, producing one record per CDR3 protein. The sample consists of 450,000 to 600,000 distinct CDR3 sequences, approximately 10% of them appearing once. Specimen: PBMCs, collected before TCRalphabeta/CD19-depleted stem cell transplant. The receptors were sampled from a child aged 2 to 9 with inherited bone marrow failure, due to receive a stem cell transplant. Both conserved end residues are part of each CDR3. Fields, in order: clone size, J gene, CDR3 length, V gene, D gene, CDR3 DNA, CDR3 protein. The D gene is left open where the match is weak. A clone size is listed for some rows: how often the clone was seen (once, few, many), or a class if it is expanded.

many TRBJ1-1 15 TRBV12-3/TRBV12-4 NA TGTGCCAGCAGTGATCTCAGGGGTTCGTACACTGAAGCTTTCTTT CASSDLRGSYTEAFF
many TRBJ2-1 13 TRBV11-2 NA TGTGCCAGCAGCGGCGAGGGGTACAATGAGCAGTTCTTC CASSGEGYNEQFF
many TRBJ2-7 16 TRBV6-5 TRBD2 TGTGCCAGCAGTTACTCCCTAGCGGTAGTCTCCTACGAGCAGTACTTC CASSYSLAVVSYEQYF
NA TRBJ2-1 16 TRBV20-1 TRBD2 TGCAGTGCTCTAGGGACTAGCGGTTTATCCTACAATGAGCAGTTCTTC CSALGTSGLSYNEQFF
many TRBJ1-2 13 TRBV10-3 NA TGTGCCATCAGAGGAGACAGGTTCTATGGCTACACCTTC CAIRGDRFYGYTF
many TRBJ1-2 13 TRBV29-1 NA TGCAGCGTTGAAGATCGGGCAGACTATGGCTACACCTTC CSVEDRADYGYTF
many TRBJ2-4 13 TRBV7-9 NA TGTGCCAGCAGCCGAGGGGCAGGAAACATTCAGTACTTC CASSRGAGNIQYF
many TRBJ1-5 13 TRBV7-2 NA TGCGCCAGCAGCTTGGGGGGGTATCAGCCCCAGCATTTT CASSLGGYQPQHF
many TRBJ2-3 15 TRBV24-1 TRBD1 TGTGCCACCAGTGAAGTGACAGGGGGCACAGATACGCAGTATTTT CATSEVTGGTDTQYF
few TRBJ2-7 16 TRBV5-5 NA TGTGCCAGCAGCCCACAGCTAAGCGGTACCTCCTACGAGCAGTACTTC CASSPQLSGTSYEQYF
NA TRBJ2-2 14 TRBV11-2 NA TGTGCCAGCGGCTTAGATCCTGGAGCCGGGGAGCTGTTTTTT CASGLDPGAGELFF
many TRBJ1-2 17 TRBV12-3/TRBV12-4 TRBD1 TGTGCCAGCAGTTCAAATAGGGGGACAGGGGGCTTGTATGGCTACACCTTC CASSSNRGTGGLYGYTF
many TRBJ2-1 12 TRBV6-5 NA TGTGCCAGCAGTAGCATGAGGGATGAGCAGTTCTTC CASSSMRDEQFF
many TRBJ2-3 22 TRBV7-1 TRBD2 TGTGCCAGCAGCTCAACCCGCCCTAGGACTAGCGGGAGGGCCTCGGTGACAGATACGCAGTATTTT CASSSTRPRTSGRASVTDTQYF
many TRBJ2-3 14 TRBV7-8 NA TGTGCCAGCAGCCCATATAGTAGCACAGATACGCAGTATTTT CASSPYSSTDTQYF
many TRBJ2-2 12 TRBV12-3/TRBV12-4 NA TGTGCCACAGGTCCCAAAGGCAGGGAGCTGTTTTTT CATGPKGRELFF
many TRBJ2-5 15 TRBV7-2 TRBD1 TGTGCCAGCAACCGACAGGGGGGGTACCAAGAGACCCAGTACTTC CASNRQGGYQETQYF
few TRBJ2-1 12 TRBV30 TRBD1 TGTGCCTGGAGTGATTGGTACAGGGGGCTGCTCTTC CAWSDWYRGLLF
many TRBJ2-3 17 TRBV5-1 TRBD2 TGCGCCAGCAGCTTGGAGGGACTAGCCATCAGCACAGATACGCAGTATTTT CASSLEGLAISTDTQYF
many TRBJ2-3 11 TRBV27 NA TGTGCCAGCCATGACTCTTATACGCAGTATTTT CASHDSYTQYF
many TRBJ2-1 16 TRBV20-1 TRBD2 TGCAGTGCTAGAGATCCAGCGGGAGTCGCCTACAATGAGCAGTTCTTC CSARDPAGVAYNEQFF
many TRBJ1-4 13 TRBV12-3/TRBV12-4 NA TGTGCCAGCAGCCCCAGTGAGAATGAAAAACTGTTTTTT CASSPSENEKLFF
NA TRBJ2-1 17 TRBV20-1 TRBD2 TGCAGTGCTAGGGGAGTCGTTGTAGCGGGAGAATACAATGAGCAGTTCTTC CSARGVVVAGEYNEQFF
many TRBJ2-1 15 TRBV7-9 TRBD2 TGTGCCAGCAGCTTTTGGCTAGCGGGAGAAGTTGAGCAGTTCTTC CASSFWLAGEVEQFF
many TRBJ1-3 16 TRBV4-3 NA TGCGCCAGCAGCCAAGACAGGGGCGGCTCTGGAAACACCATATATTTT CASSQDRGGSGNTIYF
many TRBJ2-3 14 TRBV28 NA TGTGCCAGCAGTTTTACCCAGGGGTCAGATACGCAGTATTTT CASSFTQGSDTQYF
many TRBJ2-7 13 TRBV6-1 NA TGTGCCAGCAATCCAGGATTGGTCAACGAGCAGTACTTC CASNPGLVNEQYF
NA TRBJ2-7 13 TRBV6-1 TRBD2 TGTGCCAGCCTTCTCACAGCGGGGTACGAGCAGTACTTC CASLLTAGYEQYF
NA TRBJ2-1 14 TRBV9 NA TGTGCCAGCAGCGTAGGACCGGGGCACAATGAGCAGTTCTTC CASSVGPGHNEQFF
many TRBJ2-7 13 TRBV5-5 NA TGTGCCAGCAGCAAAGAGGACCGGTACGAGCAGTACTTC CASSKEDRYEQYF
many TRBJ2-1 15 TRBV4-3 TRBD2 TGCGCCAGCAGCCTTAGCGGGAGTCTGTACAATGAGCAGTTCTTC CASSLSGSLYNEQFF
many TRBJ2-7 12 TRBV28 NA TGTGCCAGCAAAGACCATTACTACGAGCAGTACTTC CASKDHYYEQYF
once TRBJ1-4 14 TRBV7-2 NA TGTGCCAGCAGCCCGGGATGTACAAATGAAAAACTGTTTTTT CASSPGCTNEKLFF
few TRBJ2-4 21 TRBV5-6 NA TGTGCCAGCAGCTTGGTTGGGGGGGACAGGGCGACCGGGACTAGACGTAACATTCAGTACTTC CASSLVGGDRATGTRRNIQYF
many TRBJ2-7 16 TRBV7-2 TRBD1 TGTGCCAGCAGCCTCTTGGGACAGGTTTACTCCTACGAGCAGTACTTC CASSLLGQVYSYEQYF
many TRBJ2-2 16 TRBV12-3/TRBV12-4 NA TGTGCCAGCCAACCGTCGGCGACCCTCTGGACCGGGGAGCTGTTTTTT CASQPSATLWTGELFF
few TRBJ1-4 15 TRBV5-5 NA TGTGCCAGCAGCTTGTCGGGGTGGGCTAATGAAAAACTGTTTTTT CASSLSGWANEKLFF
many TRBJ1-2 13 TRBV10-3 NA TGTGCCATCAGTACAGGACTCCCAGATGGCTACACCTTC CAISTGLPDGYTF
many TRBJ2-7 14 TRBV4-3 NA TGCGCCAGCAGCCAAGATGGGGGGTTGGACGAGCAGTACTTC CASSQDGGLDEQYF